Below are 22 T cell receptor beta chains sequenced from a single sample in a study of T cells in Graves' hyperthyroidism and ophthalmopathy. The source material, RNA transcripts, was used to amplify TCR beta CDR3 regions. RT-PCR in the first round (using the HTBI primer set) targeted the TCR CDR3. TCRdb fed the multiplex PCR reads into MiXCR, producing one record per CDR3 protein. Seen here are some 180,000 distinct CDR3 sequences, roughly 17% observed once, and the top ten hold around 48%. Sequencing was done on a sample of blood. The receptor set was obtained from a woman in her fifties or sixties with Graves' hyperthyroidism.

The V and J genes are TRBV20-1 and TRBJ2-7; maybe TRBD1 (5 bases). V was shortened by 4 bases and J by 2 bases, with 15 bases between the two germline ends. CDR3 size: 14 residues. Germline CDR1 DFQATT, CDR2 SNEGSKA (reference sequence). CDR3 loop: CSAITDSATYEQYF. In DNA form, the CDR3 reads TGCAGTGCTATTACCGACAGCGCGACCTACGAGCAGTACTTC.

There are a few counts of this clonotype. The genes are TRBV6-1 and TRBJ2-7; maybe TRBD1 (6 bases). Germline values: CDR1 MNHNS, CDR2 SASEGT. V dropped 0 bases and J dropped 2 bases, with 14 bases sitting between them. This CDR3 region has 16 residues. CDR3 amino acids: CASSEAHPTGPYEQYF. The CDR3 DNA follows: TGTGCCAGCAGTGAAGCGCACCCGACAGGACCCTACGAGCAGTACTTC.

This clonotype turned up a few times. The gene calls are TRBV19 and TRBJ1-1, with TRBD1 matching over 7 bases. CDR3 length equals 16 residues. In germline, CDR1 is LNHDA, CDR2 SQIVND (reference sequence). V gave up 4 bases and J gave up 4 bases; unmatched junction bases: 12. The CDR3 sequence is CASSTRGGGRSTEAFF. CDR3 DNA: TGTGCCAGTAGTACCCGTGGAGGGGGCCGGAGCACTGAAGCTTTCTTT.

There are many counts of this clonotype. The V and J genes are TRBV20-1 and TRBJ2-5; TRBD2 agrees at 14 bases. From germline, CDR1 is DFQATT and CDR2 SNEGSKA (reference sequence). The CDR3 has 16 amino acids. With V trimmed by 3 bases and J by 2 bases, 5 bases remained unmatched. In DNA form, the CDR3 reads TGCAGTGCTAGGGGGACTAGCGGGAGCGAGCAAGAGACCCAGTACTTC. It translates to CSARGTSGSEQETQYF.

This clonotype was found a few times. The rearrangement uses TRBV3-1 and TRBJ2-7; 11 nucleotides align to TRBD1. CDR1 is LGHDT, CDR2 YNNKEL, per germline (reference sequence). Trimming at V came to 4 bases and at J to 1 base, leaving 9 bases not matched to a gene. The length of the CDR3 is 17 residues. CDR3 residues: CASSPNPGTGGSYEQYF. The DNA for the CDR3 is TGTGCCAGCAGCCCCAACCCCGGGACAGGGGGGTCCTACGAGCAGTACTTC.

This clonotype appeared many times. The rearrangement joins TRBV7-6 to TRBJ2-5; 7 positions agree with TRBD2. CDR3 length: 16 amino acids. Germline CDR1 SGHVS, CDR2 FNYEAQ. Trimming cost V 3 bases and J 4 bases; bases outside gene matches: 11. CDR3 coding DNA: TGTGCCAGCAGCTTTGGGCCAGCGGGATTGGGAGAGACCCAGTACTTC. Its translation is CASSFGPAGLGETQYF.

A note on this clonotype: At one boundary the junction diverges from the germline segment, which might be a read error. The J gene is TRBJ1-2, the V gene TRBV20-1; D not resolved. CDR3 length equals 13 residues. Looked up from germline, CDR1 is DFQATT and CDR2 is SNEGSKA (reference sequence). The CDR3 DNA reads as TGCGGTGCTAGGAGCCAGCTGTTCCATGGCTACACCTTC. This encodes CGARSQLFHGYTF.

This clonotype was picked up a small number of times. The V and J genes are TRBV20-1 and TRBJ2-7; 14 nucleotides match TRBD2. The CDR3 has 17 amino acids. Germline assignment: CDR1 DFQATT and CDR2 SNEGSKA (reference sequence). Losses at the gene ends were 1 base for V and 7 bases for J; bases not matched to a gene: 12. CDR3 residues: CSARGLAGGQGFWEQYF. The CDR3 region has the DNA TGCAGTGCTAGAGGACTAGCGGGAGGGCAGGGTTTCTGGGAGCAGTACTTC.

This clonotype appeared many times. The V call is TRBV7-9, the J call TRBJ2-7; 9 bases agree with TRBD1. This CDR3 is built from 15 residues. V lost 1 base, J lost 5 bases, and 6 bases stayed unmatched. Germline CDR1 and CDR2: SEHNR and FQNEAQ (reference sequence). This CDR3 reads CASSLVGQGFDEQYF. CDR3 in DNA: TGTGCCAGCAGCTTAGTTGGACAGGGGTTCGACGAGCAGTACTTC.

This clonotype was counted many times. The rearrangement links TRBV7-2 to TRBJ1-1; no firm D call. Trimming took 1 base from V and 2 from J, leaving 8 bases between them. The germline V gene encodes CDR1 SGHTA and CDR2 FQGNSA. The CDR3 has 14 residues. In DNA, the CDR3 is TGTGCCAGCAGCTTAGGTTCGGGTAACACTGAAGCTTTCTTT. It codes for CASSLGSGNTEAFF.

In this sample, this clonotype turned up a few times. The chain has TRBV18 and TRBJ2-1; D is unresolved. The CDR3 covers 13 residues. Trimming left V 3 bases short and J 4 bases short, with 7 bases between. Germline CDR1 and CDR2: KGHSH and LQKENI. The CDR3: CASSPARYNEQFF. CDR3 nucleotide sequence: TGTGCCAGCTCACCGGCGCGTTACAATGAGCAGTTCTTC.

This clonotype was seen only a few times. This rearrangement joins TRBV20-1 to TRBJ2-7; D may correspond to TRBD1 or TRBD2 (5 bases each). Between the trimmed V and J ends, which lost 3 bases and 1 base, there was a span of 13 bases. This CDR3 contains 14 residues. The germline V gene encodes CDR1 DFQATT and CDR2 SNEGSKA (reference sequence). In DNA form, the CDR3 reads TGCAGTGCTAGCCGATGGGACCCTTCCTACGAGCAGTACTTC. Translated, it gives CSASRWDPSYEQYF.

This clonotype came up a few times. At one boundary the junction diverges from the germline segment, which might be a read error. This chain connects TRBV19 to TRBJ2-7; tentatively, D is TRBD1 (6 bases). This CDR3 spans 14 amino acids. From germline, CDR1 is LNHDA and CDR2 SQIVND (reference sequence). The CDR3 loop reads CASSAGQRTYGQYF. The CDR3 DNA is TGTGCCAGTAGTGCCGGACAGCGAACCTACGGGCAGTACTTC.

This clonotype was seen a handful of times. The rearrangement links TRBV12-3 or TRBV12-4 to TRBJ1-3; D possibly corresponds to TRBD1 (5 bases). V lost 3 bases to trimming and J lost 8 bases, with 17 bases between them. There are 15 residues in the CDR3. The CDR3 here is CASSLTDALRHTIYF. In nucleotides, the CDR3 is TGTGCCAGCAGTTTGACAGACGCTCTTCGCCACACCATATATTTT.

This clonotype was counted at least ten times. This chain connects TRBV10-1 to TRBJ2-1; D is unresolved. Germline assignment: CDR1 WNHNN and CDR2 SYGVQD (reference sequence). Trimming shortened V by 0 bases and J by 5 bases, and 14 bases separated the two germline ends. CDR3 length: 16 residues. Here the CDR3 DNA reads TGCGCCAGCAGTGAGTCGACTCGAGTAGCAGACAATGAGCAGTTCTTC. This encodes CASSESTRVADNEQFF.

This clonotype appeared once. The chain combines TRBV11-2 with TRBJ1-4, with D perhaps TRBD1 (6 bases). Per the germline V gene, CDR1 is SGHAT and CDR2 is FQNNGV. V lost 1 base, J lost 7 bases, and 16 bases lay in between. The CDR3 has 16 residues. The CDR3 DNA is TGTGCCAGCAGCTTAGCCCCAACAGGGTTTGGTGAAAAACTGTTTTTT. This translates into CASSLAPTGFGEKLFF. Together with reference TRBV11-2 and TRBJ1-4, the CDR3 gives the full variable domain: EAGVAQSPRYKIIEKRQSVAFWCNPISGHATLYWYQQILGQGPKLLIQFQNNGVVDDSQLPKDRFSAERLKGVDSTLKIQPAKLEDSAVYLCASSLAPTGFGEKLFFGSGTQLSVL.

DNA of the CDR3: TGTGCCAGCATGGGACGACGGGATGGCTACACCTTC. It specifies CASMGRRDGYTF. This rearrangement joins TRBV9 to TRBJ1-2; the D gene is possibly TRBD1 (5 bases). V lost 6 bases and J lost 6, with 12 bases in between. CDR1 is SGDLS, CDR2 YYNGEE, per germline. The CDR3 has 12 amino acids. Full variable domain (remainder filled in from reference TRBV9 and TRBJ1-2): DSGVTQTPKHLITATGQRVTLRCSPRSGDLSVYWYQQSLDQGLQFLIQYYNGEERAKGNILERFSAQQFPDLHSELNLSSLELGDSALYFCASMGRRDGYTFGSGTRLTVV.

In this sample, this clonotype turned up many times. The rearrangement joins TRBV3-1 to TRBJ2-3; D gene ambiguous. Germline V CDR1 and CDR2: LGHDT, YNNKEL (reference sequence). The ends were cut back, 7 bases at V and 0 bases at J, with 17 bases in the middle. The CDR3 has 16 residues. The DNA of the CDR3 is TGTGCCAGCACCTCCGCCAGCCAGGACAGCACAGATACGCAGTATTTT. Protein product: CASTSASQDSTDTQYF.

The chain joins TRBV2 to TRBJ2-1, with a weak D call TRBD1 (6 bases). The CDR3 totals 14 residues. CDR1 and CDR2 from the germline V gene are SNHLY and FYNNEI. The V and J ends lost 9 bases and 4 bases respectively, with 16 bases between them. The CDR3 nucleotides read TGTGCCAGACGGACAGAGGGCCAATACAATGAGCAGTTCTTC. It yields the protein CARRTEGQYNEQFF.

This clonotype was picked up a small number of times. This chain uses TRBV7-9 with TRBJ2-7; D is perhaps TRBD1 or TRBD2 (5 bases each). This CDR3 spans 14 amino acids. V dropped 6 bases and J dropped 6 bases, with 18 bases sitting between them. Looked up from germline, CDR1 is SEHNR and CDR2 is FQNEAQ (reference sequence). The chain's CDR3 is CASRQGTAVSEQYF. CDR3 nucleotide sequence: TGTGCCAGCAGACAAGGGACGGCGGTCTCCGAGCAGTACTTC.

This clonotype was seen many times. The chain links TRBV30 to TRBJ1-5; D may be TRBD1 (6 bases). The CDR3 has 15 amino acids. Trimming removed 3 bases from V and 7 bases from J, with 19 bases in between. Germline loops: CDR1 GTSNPN, CDR2 SVGIG (reference sequence). The CDR3 nucleotides read TGTGCCTGGAGCCGGGCCGGGGGCGCGGGGCAGCCCCAGCATTTT. It is translated as CAWSRAGGAGQPQHF.

This clonotype occurred many times. The chain employs TRBV5-4 and TRBJ2-5; 13 positions match TRBD2. The CDR3 runs 15 residues. The germline V gene has CDR1 SGHNT and CDR2 YYREEE (reference sequence). Trimming took 3 bases from V and 5 from J; bases not matched to a gene: 4. The CDR3 reads CASSYGTSGDETQYF. In DNA, the CDR3 is TGTGCCAGCAGCTATGGGACTAGCGGGGATGAGACCCAGTACTTC.